This passage covers 23 T cell receptor beta chains from one sample sequenced in a study of response to subunit inactivated influenza vaccine. TCRdb analysed the RT-PCR reads with MiXCR anew, one entry per CDR3 protein. The sample lists about 500,000 distinct CDR3 sequences, 16% occurring once. The sample consisted of CD4+ T cells sorted from PBMCs, taken around 25 months after vaccination. The origin of the receptors is a man in his fifties or sixties who received an inactivated influenza vaccine.

This clonotype came up once. The chain recombines TRBV3-1 with TRBJ1-1; possibly TRBD1 for D (5 bases). CDR3 length: 14 amino acids. V was clipped by 2 bases and J by 3 bases, with 10 bases between them. CDR1 LGHDT and CDR2 YNNKEL come from the germline V gene (reference sequence). CDR3 nucleotide sequence: TGTGCCAGCAGCCAAAGGGGATACTACACTGAAGCTTTCTTT. It is translated as CASSQRGYYTEAFF.

The chain uses TRBV9 and TRBJ1-3; D uncertain. The CDR3 loop spans 14 amino acids. The germline V gene has CDR1 SGDLS and CDR2 YYNGEE. V was pared by 3 bases and J by 0 bases, with 7 bases between. This CDR3 reads CASSARRSGNTIYF. The CDR3 DNA sequence: TGTGCCAGCAGCGCACGCCGCTCTGGAAACACCATATATTTT.

CDR3 loop: CASSTGGLGTEAFF. CDR3 nucleotide sequence: TGCGCCAGTTCGACAGGGGGCCTTGGGACTGAAGCTTTCTTT. The chain is built from TRBV5-1 and TRBJ1-1, with 10 bases lining up with TRBD1. Germline values: CDR1 SGHRS, CDR2 YFSETQ. V was pared by 8 bases and J by 5 bases, with 9 bases of the junction left unmatched. There are 14 residues in the CDR3.

Only a few counts were recorded for this clonotype. The genes are TRBV5-1 and TRBJ1-1, with a tentative D call TRBD1 (5 bases). This CDR3 region has 14 residues. Germline CDR1 SGHRS, CDR2 YFSETQ. With 4 bases removed from V and 0 bases from J, the gap between germline ends came to 10 bases. The CDR3 sequence is CASSGLGVNTEAFF. The CDR3 bases are TGCGCCAGCAGCGGACTGGGGGTGAACACTGAAGCTTTCTTT.

The chain is built from TRBV29-1 and TRBJ2-2; D not resolved. Trimming cost V 6 bases and J 5 bases, with 10 bases left between them. The CDR3 spans 12 residues. CDR1 SQVTM and CDR2 ANQGSEA come from the germline V gene. DNA of the CDR3: TGCAGCGTCTCCACTGGTACCGGGGAGCTGTTTTTT. This sequence encodes CSVSTGTGELFF.

The chain links TRBV6-2 or TRBV6-3 to TRBJ2-6; the D is unclear. Germline V gene sequence: CDR1 MNHEY, CDR2 SVGEGT. The CDR3 spans 16 residues. V was trimmed by 2 bases and J by 2 bases, leaving 10 bases between them. The DNA of the CDR3 is TGTGCCAGCAGTTACCCAAGGCACACTGGGGCCAACGTCCTGACTTTC. Encoded protein: CASSYPRHTGANVLTF.

This clonotype was observed many times. This rearrangement joins TRBV10-3 to TRBJ2-3; 11 bases agree with TRBD2. Germline CDR1 ENHRY, CDR2 SYGVKD. Trimming took 5 bases from V and 3 from J; bases not matched to a gene: 1. This CDR3 contains 14 residues. DNA for the CDR3: TGTGCCATCAGTACTAGCGGGGGTACAGATACGCAGTATTTT. This gives the protein CAISTSGGTDTQYF.

This clonotype was seen a few times. This chain uses TRBV10-3 with TRBJ2-7, with a weak D call TRBD2 (5 bases). Germline loops: CDR1 ENHRY, CDR2 SYGVKD. CDR3 size: 15 residues. V was cut by 0 bases and J by 3 bases, with 12 bases left in between. As DNA, the CDR3 is TGTGCCATCAGTGAGTCCTTCGCGGGTATCTACGAGCAGTACTTC. This translates into CAISESFAGIYEQYF.

This clonotype was seen a handful of times. This chain links TRBV7-6 with TRBJ1-1; TRBD1 matches at 7 bases. The CDR3 is 15 amino acids. V gave up 5 bases and J gave up 1 base; unmatched junction bases: 7. The germline gives CDR1 SGHVS, CDR2 FNYEAQ. Written as DNA, the CDR3 is TGTGCCAGCAGCGCACAGACAGGGAGGAACACTGAAGCTTTCTTT. Encoded protein: CASSAQTGRNTEAFF.

V and J are TRBV15 and TRBJ1-5; 7 bases map to TRBD1. Germline V lookup: CDR1 LNHNV, CDR2 YYDKDF (reference sequence). Losses at the gene ends were 4 bases for V and 2 bases for J; bases not matched to a gene: 2. There are 14 residues in the CDR3. The CDR3 sequence is CATSIGTGNQPQHF. CDR3 bases: TGTGCCACCAGCATCGGGACAGGCAATCAGCCCCAGCATTTT.

This chain links TRBV11-3 with TRBJ2-7; D is unclear. V lost 0 bases, J lost 6 bases, and 15 bases lay in between. Germline-derived CDR1 and CDR2 are SGHNT and YENEEA. The CDR3 spans 15 residues. The CDR3 spells CASSLDHGPASEQYF. The CDR3 coding sequence is TGTGCCAGCAGCTTAGATCACGGCCCCGCCTCCGAGCAGTACTTC. The entire variable domain, with the rest obtained from reference TRBV11-3 and TRBJ2-7, is as follows: EAGVVQSPRYKIIEKKQPVAFWCNPISGHNTLYWYLQNLGQGPELLIRYENEEAVDDSQLPKDRFSAERLKGVDSTLKIQPAELGDSAVYLCASSLDHGPASEQYFGPGTRLTVT.

V is TRBV5-1 and J is TRBJ2-7, with D perhaps given as TRBD1 or TRBD2 (6 bases each). The CDR3 spans 19 residues. V dropped 4 bases and J dropped 0 bases, with 26 bases sitting between them. The germline V gene encodes CDR1 SGHRS and CDR2 YFSETQ. The CDR3 region is CASSGGRRFSDRSSYEQYF. For the CDR3, the DNA is TGCGCCAGCAGCGGAGGGCGGCGTTTTAGCGACAGGAGCTCCTACGAGCAGTACTTC.

In this sample, this clonotype turned up many times. The gene calls are TRBV20-1 and TRBJ2-2, with TRBD1 matching over 9 bases. This CDR3 comprises 16 residues. J was trimmed by 7 bases and V by 1 base; bases with no gene match: 10. CDR1 and CDR2 (germline): DFQATT, SNEGSKA (reference sequence). CDR3 DNA: TGCAGTGCTAGAGCCCTTAGGGACAGGGACGGCGGGGAGCTGTTTTTT. As protein: CSARALRDRDGGELFF.

Ten or more counts support this clonotype. The chain uses TRBV12-3 or TRBV12-4 and TRBJ1-1; D is undetermined. V lost 4 bases and J 0 bases, leaving 12 bases between the germline ends. The CDR3 spans 15 residues. The CDR3 loop reads CASSWELGMNTEAFF. For the CDR3, the DNA is TGTGCCAGCAGTTGGGAGTTGGGAATGAACACTGAAGCTTTCTTT.

The rearrangement uses TRBV20-1 and TRBJ2-1; 10 nucleotides align to TRBD2. CDR3 size: 15 residues. Germline lookup yields CDR1 DFQATT and CDR2 SNEGSKA (reference sequence). Losses at the gene ends were 0 bases for V and 9 bases for J; bases not matched to a gene: 8. The CDR3 loop is CSARDLLAGVGEQFF. In DNA, the CDR3 is TGCAGTGCTAGAGATCTCCTAGCGGGAGTAGGTGAGCAGTTCTTC.

The rearrangement links TRBV6-4 to TRBJ1-2; a possible D gene is TRBD1 (5 bases). Trimming removed 0 bases from V and 6 bases from J, with 14 bases in between. The germline CDR1 and CDR2 sequences are MRHNA and SNTAGT. This CDR3 contains 15 residues. DNA for the CDR3: TGTGCCAGCAGTGACTCGAGTCTAGGGGTGGATGGCTACACCTTC. As protein: CASSDSSLGVDGYTF.

There are many counts of this clonotype. The chain links TRBV7-9 to TRBJ1-1; TRBD1 agrees at 8 bases. This CDR3 comprises 15 residues. The ends lost 5 bases at V and 3 bases at J; junction bases unmatched: 8. CDR1 and CDR2 from the germline V gene are SEHNR and FQNEAQ (reference sequence). In nucleotides, the CDR3 is TGTGCCAGCAGCCCAAAACACAGGGGGGACACTGAAGCTTTCTTT. Protein: CASSPKHRGDTEAFF.

Ten or more counts support this clonotype. V is TRBV5-5 and J is TRBJ2-1, with TRBD2 matching over 7 bases. CDR1 is SGHKS and CDR2 is YYEKEE in the germline V gene (reference sequence). This CDR3 contains 15 residues. V was pared by 0 bases and J by 2 bases, with 2 bases of the junction left unmatched. CDR3 nucleotide sequence: TGTGCCAGCAGCTTGGTAAGCGGGGCCTACAATGAGCAGTTCTTC. It codes for CASSLVSGAYNEQFF. Full variable domain (remainder filled in from reference TRBV5-5 and TRBJ2-1): DAGVTQSPTHLIKTRGQQVTLRCSPISGHKSVSWYQQVLGQGPQFIFQYYEKEERGRGNFPDRFSARQFPNYSSELNVNALLLGDSALYLCASSLVSGAYNEQFFGPGTRLTVL.

This chain connects TRBV6-5 to TRBJ2-7; no definite D call. The CDR3 length is 14 residues. Trimming stripped 2 bases from V and 0 bases from J, with 8 bases between. Germline lookup yields CDR1 MNHEY and CDR2 SVGAGI. DNA for the CDR3: TGTGCCAGCAGTTACCAAGAGAGCTCCTACGAGCAGTACTTC. Its protein is CASSYQESSYEQYF.

This clonotype has only a few counts. V is TRBV14 and J is TRBJ2-1; D is uncertain. The CDR3 spans 14 residues. Germline CDR1 and CDR2: SGHDN and FVKESK. Trimming left V 4 bases short and J 5 bases short, with 12 bases between. CDR3 sequence: CASSPSWRNNEQFF. DNA for the CDR3: TGTGCCAGCAGCCCTAGTTGGCGAAACAATGAGCAGTTCTTC.

This chain joins TRBV12-3 or TRBV12-4 and TRBJ2-5; TRBD2 might be the D (5 bases). Trimming left V 3 bases short and J 4 bases short, with 21 bases between. The CDR3 runs 17 residues. The CDR3 reads CASSFLWGTASGETQYF. CDR3 DNA sequence: TGTGCCAGCAGTTTTCTTTGGGGAACGGCAAGCGGAGAGACCCAGTACTTC.

The chain has TRBV20-1 and TRBJ2-1; D remains unclear. Germline V gene lookup returns CDR1 DFQATT and CDR2 SNEGSKA (reference sequence). This CDR3 is built from 11 residues. V lost 0 bases, J lost 7 bases, and 4 bases lay in between. The CDR3 DNA follows: TGCAGTGCTAGAGATGTGAATGAGCAGTTCTTC. This sequence encodes CSARDVNEQFF.

The chain uses TRBV20-1 and TRBJ1-5; D might be TRBD1 (5 bases). Germline lookup yields CDR1 DFQATT and CDR2 SNEGSKA (reference sequence). Trimming removed 0 bases at V and 7 bases at J, with 22 bases between. The CDR3 is 17 residues long. Here the CDR3 reads CSARDPSRVEGGQPQHF. For the CDR3, the DNA is TGCAGTGCTAGAGACCCGTCCAGGGTTGAGGGCGGACAGCCCCAGCATTTT.